Detailed here is one T cell receptor beta chain. Its antigen is not identified. This record comes from a study of shared clonotypes between healthy human individuals. Study-wide background: Researchers assigned three CD4 naive, three CD4 memory, two CD8 naive and one CD8 memory plate to each donor. Study-level points and caveats: The four-donor shared clonotypes exceeded non-shared clonotypes in generation probability, with non-shared ones scoring lower.

The V and J ends lost 6 bases and 1 base, in that order; junction bases with no gene match: 4. The germline V gene encodes CDR1 MNHNY and CDR2 SVGAGI (reference sequence). CDR3 size: 15 residues. It was into CD45RA+ naive and CD45RA-negative memory subsets that the CD4+ cells were split. Using immunoSEQ multiplex PCR, the repertoire was profiled, and TCRdb retains in-frame clones only, with some absent. The table shows fewer than 400,000 clones, with around 74% occurring only once. This receptor was taken from a man younger than 40 in good health. Sequencing was done on a sample of memory CD4+ T cells sorted from blood. Subset described: CD45RA-negative fraction. The gene calls are TRBV6-6 and TRBJ2-1, with 9 bases fitting TRBD1. The chain's CDR3 is CASSSGTGSYNEQFF. In DNA form, the CDR3 reads TGTGCCAGCAGCTCCGGGACAGGGTCCTACAATGAGCAGTTCTTC.